This T cell receptor (beta chain) is drawn from a study of T-cell reconstitution after alpha-beta-depleted transplantation in children. It was with unique molecular identifiers that the TCRbeta library was prepared. TCRdb redid the calling of the PCR reads with MiXCR, one entry per CDR3 protein. The sample has some 240,000 distinct CDR3 sequences, approximately 9.9% seen once. This clonotype has a count of ten or more. The CDR3 runs 14 residues. Trimming left V 3 bases short and J 4 bases short, with 13 bases between. Germline CDR1 and CDR2: SGHTA and FQGNSA. This specimen was PBMCs from the stem cell graft donor, taken from the stem cell graft. The clonotype was recovered from a human donor who donated a stem cell graft to a child with SCID. V is TRBV7-2 and J is TRBJ2-7; D possibly corresponds to TRBD1 (5 bases). The CDR3 DNA is TGTGCCAGCAGCTTCCCAGGGTGGCCTTACGAGCAGTACTTC. It yields the protein CASSFPGWPYEQYF.